Reported below is one T cell receptor (beta chain). These data belong to a study of blood T cell repertoires in COVID-19. Study context: Material from acute and convalescent COVID-19 was sourced from the United States, Italy and Spain. The cDNA or gDNA used as material had been derived from T cells, B-cell-depleted T cells, or PBMCs.

CDR3 length: 13 amino acids. CDR1 is SNHLY and CDR2 is FYNNEI in the germline V gene. Trimming took off 7 bases at V and 4 bases at J, with 11 bases between the two ends. Per the authors' pipeline: How many nucleated cells were present was estimated from reference gene primer amplification. Only in-frame clones appear in the TCRdb table, and some are missing; sequencing was by immunoSEQ multiplex PCR. That table gives V, J and clone size, and the DNA gave D and trimming. This table holds 95,000 or so clones, approximately 91% found once. This chain uses TRBV2 with TRBJ1-5; possibly TRBD1 for D (6 bases). This receptor was obtained from an older woman with acute or convalescent COVID-19. The sample comprised peripheral blood. CDR3 sequence: CASTDQGNQPQHF. CDR3 nucleotides: TGTGCCAGCACCGACCAGGGGAATCAGCCCCAGCATTTT.